These 15 T cell receptor beta chains originate from one sample sequenced in a study of cytomegalovirus exposure and HLA in healthy donors (dated by TCRdb to between 2016 and 2019). The library was obtained by the immunoSEQ multiplex PCR assay. The multiplex PCR relied on a mix of 60 forward primers for TCR Vbeta segments and 13 reverse primers for TCR Jbeta segments. TCRdb provides this immuneACCESS table in a form limited to in-frame rearrangements. Some clones are lacking; in checked studies, under half of them reflect an unresolved V gene, and why the rest are absent is not known. This sample is represented by 100,000 or so clones; nearly 85% of them were singletons. 5% to 6.5% of the sample is held by the ten biggest clonotypes. The sample comprised PBMCs. Receptors were obtained from a man aged 18 to 35 in good health and CMV-seronegative.

This chain connects TRBV7-9 to TRBJ1-2; D is ambiguous. Germline V gene data show CDR1 as SEHNR and CDR2 as FQNEAQ (reference sequence). V was pared by 2 bases and J by 7 bases, with 11 bases between. The CDR3 consists of 13 residues. The DNA of the CDR3 is TGTGCCAGCAGCTTAAATAGTCTATCTGGCTACACCTTC. Protein sequence: CASSLNSLSGYTF.

Concerning this clone itself: At one end the junction does not follow the germline gene, possibly because of a read error. The same CDR3 arises from other DNA sequences in this sample as well. This chain uses TRBV4-3 with TRBJ1-2; D gene unclear. CDR3 length: 17 amino acids. Germline loops: CDR1 LGHNA, CDR2 YSLEER. CDR3 DNA sequence: TGCGCTAGCAGCCAAGATATATCGGCCACCCCGGGTTGTGGCTACACCTTC. Its protein is CASSQDISATPGCGYTF.

The gene calls are TRBV7-9 and TRBJ2-3; the match to TRBD1 covers 8 bases. The CDR3 consists of 16 residues. J lost 11 bases, V lost 5 bases, and 18 bases had no gene match. CDR1 and CDR2 (germline): SEHNR, FQNEAQ (reference sequence). Written as DNA, the CDR3 is TGTGCCAGCAGCCCTGGGACAGGCGGGACGGTAGGGAAGCAGTATTTT. Translating it yields CASSPGTGGTVGKQYF.

This rearrangement joins TRBV27 to TRBJ1-5; maybe TRBD1 (6 bases). Trimming removed 4 bases from V and 5 bases from J, with 12 bases in between. This CDR3 is 14 amino acids long. Germline V CDR1 and CDR2: MNHEY, SMNVEV (reference sequence). The CDR3 sequence: CASSSRGGDQPQHF. The CDR3 DNA sequence: TGTGCCAGCAGTTCCCGAGGGGGGGATCAGCCCCAGCATTTT.

V usage is TRBV5-6 and J usage is TRBJ2-6; 9 bases are shared with TRBD1. The CDR3 is 19 residues long. Trimming at V came to 7 bases and at J to 1 base, leaving 15 bases not matched to a gene. Germline loops: CDR1 SGHDT, CDR2 YYEEEE. CDR3 loop: CASRHRDRELLSGANVLTF. The CDR3 DNA follows: TGTGCCAGCCGACACCGGGACAGGGAACTATTATCTGGGGCCAACGTCCTGACTTTC.

V gene TRBV5-6 combines with J gene TRBJ1-2; D ambiguous. Trimming shortened V by 1 base and J by 3 bases, and 13 bases separated the two germline ends. This CDR3 is built from 15 residues. Germline V gives CDR1 SGHDT, CDR2 YYEEEE. The DNA for the CDR3 is TGTGCCAGCAGCTTGATTGAGCTGGAGGACTATGGCTACACCTTC. It specifies CASSLIELEDYGYTF. Full variable domain (rest looked up from reference TRBV5-6 and TRBJ1-2): DAGVTQSPTHLIKTRGQQVTLRCSPKSGHDTVSWYQQALGQGPQFIFQYYEEEERQRGNFPDRFSGHQFPNYSSELNVNALLLGDSALYLCASSLIELEDYGYTFGSGTRLTVV.

Points on this clone: A read error may account for a junction end that differs from germline. V usage is TRBV7-2 and J usage is TRBJ2-6; possibly TRBD2 for D (6 bases). Germline CDR1 reads SGHTA; CDR2 reads FQGNSA. This CDR3 has 15 amino acids. CDR3 sequence reads: CASSPGSSGANALTF. CDR3 DNA sequence: TGTGCCAGCAGCCCCGGGAGCTCTGGGGCCAACGCCCTGACTTTC.

This clone has a handful of counts. The chain links TRBV29-1 to TRBJ2-1, with D possibly TRBD2 on 6 matching bases. Trimming shortened V by 3 bases and J by 6 bases, and 12 bases separated the two germline ends. Germline V lookup: CDR1 SQVTM, CDR2 ANQGSEA. This CDR3 comprises 13 residues. The CDR3 DNA reads TGCAGCGTTGATGGTTTAGCGGCCAATGAGCAGTTCTTC. It specifies CSVDGLAANEQFF.

The chain is built from TRBV4-3 and TRBJ1-2; D is possibly TRBD1 (6 bases). The CDR3 sequence is 15 residues long. Germline V CDR1 and CDR2: LGHNA, YSLEER. Trimming stripped 1 base from V and 0 bases from J, with 9 bases between. The DNA for the CDR3 is TGCGCCAGCAGCCAAGGACGGACAGCTAACTATGGCTACACCTTC. Amino acids: CASSQGRTANYGYTF.

This rearrangement joins TRBV29-1 to TRBJ2-2; D possibly corresponds to TRBD2 (6 bases). This CDR3 contains 15 residues. V was clipped by 0 bases and J by 7 bases, with 15 bases between them. Germline V gene sequence: CDR1 SQVTM, CDR2 ANQGSEA. The CDR3 loop is CSVEDRVGGLGELFF. The CDR3 coding sequence is TGCAGCGTTGAAGATCGTGTCGGGGGACTCGGGGAGCTGTTTTTT.

This clone has just one count. V gene TRBV7-2 combines with J gene TRBJ2-5, with TRBD2 matching 7 bases. The CDR3 consists of 17 residues. Germline-derived CDR1 and CDR2 are SGHTA and FQGNSA. V dropped 0 bases and J dropped 2; count of bases not matched to a gene: 9. CDR3 nucleotide sequence: TGTGCCAGCAGCTTAGCGGTCGGCGGGAGCAATCAAGAGACCCAGTACTTC. Translation: CASSLAVGGSNQETQYF.

The V call is TRBV25-1, the J call TRBJ2-7, with a possible D match to TRBD1 (6 bases). V was trimmed by 7 bases and J by 5 bases, leaving 15 bases between them. The CDR3 totals 13 residues. Germline V gene data show CDR1 as MGHDK and CDR2 as SYGVNS. The CDR3: CASTGQGKHEQYF. CDR3 DNA sequence: TGTGCCAGCACGGGACAAGGGAAACACGAGCAGTACTTC.

The V gene is TRBV5-8, the J gene TRBJ1-6; possibly TRBD1 for D (6 bases). The CDR3 loop spans 16 amino acids. CDR1 is SGHTS and CDR2 is YDEGEE in the germline V gene. V lost 0 bases, J lost 6 bases, and 13 bases lay in between. CDR3 bases: TGTGCCAGCAGCTTGGCGGCAGGGGAGGGTAATTCACCCCTCCACTTT. Protein: CASSLAAGEGNSPLHF.

V and J are TRBV5-1 and TRBJ1-5, with D uncertain. The CDR3 runs 15 residues. Trimming took 0 bases from V and 2 from J, leaving 9 bases between them. CDR1 SGHRS and CDR2 YFSETQ come from the germline V gene. Here the CDR3 reads CASSLDGERNQPQHF. The DNA of the CDR3 is TGCGCCAGCAGCTTGGACGGGGAGCGCAATCAGCCCCAGCATTTT.

This clone was recorded once. The chain carries TRBV9 and TRBJ2-7; TRBD1 matches 8 bases. V was pared by 0 bases and J by 5 bases, with 7 bases of the junction left unmatched. CDR1 is SGDLS and CDR2 is YYNGEE in the germline V gene. The CDR3 is 15 amino acids. The CDR3 sequence: CASSVADGTGNEQYF. The CDR3 DNA reads as TGTGCCAGCAGCGTAGCTGATGGGACAGGCAACGAGCAGTACTTC.